The rows below give T cell receptor beta chains drawn from one sample of a study of blood T cell repertoires in COVID-19. Only in-frame clones appear in the TCRdb table, and some are missing; sequencing was by immunoSEQ multiplex PCR. The profile covers 150,000 to 200,000 clones, with under 90% appearing a single time and 14% taken by the ten largest. The sample was peripheral blood. The receptors were gathered from a woman between 65 and 79 years old with COVID-19, enrolled during active disease. The conserved cysteine and the conserved F or W are not part of the CDR3 here. Clone size is shown for a subset of rows, as once, few, many or a class of expanded clone.

V	size	J	CDR3
TRBV3-1/TRBV3-2	.	TRBJ1-1	ASSPETGIVAF
TRBV11-2	.	TRBJ2-5	ASSPTGSVETQY
TRBV6-5	.	TRBJ2-2	ASKESGELF
TRBV5-1	.	TRBJ2-5	ASSLDGGGMPGETQY
TRBV5-5	.	TRBJ1-2	ASSLTGSPYGYT
TRBV5-1	.	TRBJ2-2	ASSLSAPAGELF
TRBV28	.	TRBJ1-6	ASSSPITGVNSPLH
TRBV5-4	.	TRBJ2-6	ASSLQETGANVLT
TRBV7-9	.	TRBJ1-4	ASSPFAAGRAEKLF
TRBV7-9	.	TRBJ1-5	ASSRTPGQLWQPQH
TRBV7-5	.	TRBJ2-1	ARSRRSYEQF
TRBV24-1	.	TRBJ2-2	ATSDGGRASTGELF
TRBV15	.	TRBJ1-5	ATSTTLAQPQH
TRBV29-1	once	TRBJ2-7	SVSGTGGYEQY
TRBV11-2	.	TRBJ1-1	ASSPTWTANTEAF
TRBV7-2	.	TRBJ1-1	ASSLVGNRGSTEAF
TRBV18	.	TRBJ2-7	ASSPFAQQGSYEQY
TRBV7-2	.	TRBJ1-1	ASSSQRVRTEAF